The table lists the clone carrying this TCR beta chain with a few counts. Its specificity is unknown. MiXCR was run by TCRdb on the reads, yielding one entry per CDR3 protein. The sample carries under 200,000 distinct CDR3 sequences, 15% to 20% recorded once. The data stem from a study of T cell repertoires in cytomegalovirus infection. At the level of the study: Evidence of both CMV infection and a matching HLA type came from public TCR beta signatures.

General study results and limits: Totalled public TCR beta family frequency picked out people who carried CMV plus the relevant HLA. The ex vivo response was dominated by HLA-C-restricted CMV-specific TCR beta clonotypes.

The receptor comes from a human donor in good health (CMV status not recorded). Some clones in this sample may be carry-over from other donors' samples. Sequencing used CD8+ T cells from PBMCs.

CDR3 nucleotides: TGTGCCATCAGTGGGTGGGCTAGCGGCAGCAATGAGCAGTTCTTC. The encoded protein is CAISGWASGSNEQFF. The rearrangement links TRBV10-3 to TRBJ2-1; 7 bases map to TRBD2. Looked up from germline, CDR1 is ENHRY and CDR2 is SYGVKD. V gave up 4 bases and J gave up 6 bases; unmatched junction bases: 9. The CDR3 is 15 residues long.